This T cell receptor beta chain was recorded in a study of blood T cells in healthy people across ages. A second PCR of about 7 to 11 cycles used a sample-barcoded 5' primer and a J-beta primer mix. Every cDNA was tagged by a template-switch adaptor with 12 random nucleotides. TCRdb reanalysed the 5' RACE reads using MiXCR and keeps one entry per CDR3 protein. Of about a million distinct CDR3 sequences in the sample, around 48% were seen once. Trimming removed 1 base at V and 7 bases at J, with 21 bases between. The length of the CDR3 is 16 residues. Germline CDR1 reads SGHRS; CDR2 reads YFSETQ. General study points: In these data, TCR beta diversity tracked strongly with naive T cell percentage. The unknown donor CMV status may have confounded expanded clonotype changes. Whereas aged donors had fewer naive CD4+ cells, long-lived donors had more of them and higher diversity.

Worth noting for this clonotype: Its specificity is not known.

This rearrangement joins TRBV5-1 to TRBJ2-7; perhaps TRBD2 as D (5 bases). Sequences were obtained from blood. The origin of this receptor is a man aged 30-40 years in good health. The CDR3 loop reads CASSLRSRGAYNEQYF. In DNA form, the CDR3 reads TGCGCCAGCAGCTTGCGGTCCCGGGGTGCCTACAATGAGCAGTACTTC. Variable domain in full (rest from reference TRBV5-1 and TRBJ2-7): KAGVTQTPRYLIKTRGQQVTLSCSPISGHRSVSWYQQTPGQGLQFLFEYFSETQRNKGNFPGRFSGRQFSNSRSEMNVSTLELGDSALYLCASSLRSRGAYNEQYFGPGTRLTVT.